The clone carrying this TCR beta chain was seen more than once but under ten times. The sample is drawn from a study of human T cells and chemical hapten exposure. As the library was built, unique molecular identifiers were attached to individual cDNA molecules. Per the original methods: Sequenced samples showed a median of approximately 100,000 TCRs each, with counts running from around 20,000 to 690,000. TCRdb reanalysed the RACE reads using MiXCR and keeps one entry per CDR3 protein. These V and J calls are TCRdb output, not the study's own analysis. The profile shows approximately 69,000 distinct CDR3 sequences, about 9.4% of them singletons. The sample's time point: patch test 2, 6 weeks after DPC sensitization. Specified treatment: therapeutic diphenylcyclopropenone sensitization with weekly scalp DPC. After removal of 7 bases from V and 3 bases from J, the junction contained 9 bases not matched to a gene. Germline assignment: CDR1 SQVTM and CDR2 ANQGSEA. The CDR3 sequence is 14 residues long.

This receptor was taken from a woman between 45 and 65 years old with alopecia areata. Some clones in this sample may be carry-over from other donors' samples. This chain uses TRBV29-1 with TRBJ2-3, with TRBD2 matching over 8 bases. This material consisted of whole blood, taken in connection with sensitization to the hapten diphenylcyclopropenone (DPC). The CDR3 here is CSARTSLGTDTQYF. In DNA, the CDR3 is TGCAGCGCTAGGACTAGCCTGGGGACAGATACGCAGTATTTT.